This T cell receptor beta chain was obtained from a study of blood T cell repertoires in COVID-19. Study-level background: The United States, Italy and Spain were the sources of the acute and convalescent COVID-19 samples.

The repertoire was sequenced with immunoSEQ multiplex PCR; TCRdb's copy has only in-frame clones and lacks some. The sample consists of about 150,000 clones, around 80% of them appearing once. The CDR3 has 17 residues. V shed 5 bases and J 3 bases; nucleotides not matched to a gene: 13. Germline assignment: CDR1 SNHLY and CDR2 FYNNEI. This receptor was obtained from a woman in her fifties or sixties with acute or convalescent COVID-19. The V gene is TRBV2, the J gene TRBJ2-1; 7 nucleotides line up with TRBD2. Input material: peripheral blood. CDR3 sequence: CASSPLRGGHLYNEQFF. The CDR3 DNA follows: TGTGCCAGCAGTCCTCTTAGGGGAGGGCACCTCTACAATGAGCAGTTCTTC. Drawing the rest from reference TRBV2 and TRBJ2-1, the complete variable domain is EPEVTQTPSHQVTQMGQEVILRCVPISNHLYFYWYRQILGQKVEFLVSFYNNEISEKSEIFDDQFSVERPDGSNFTLKIRSTKLEDSAMYFCASSPLRGGHLYNEQFFGPGTRLTVL.